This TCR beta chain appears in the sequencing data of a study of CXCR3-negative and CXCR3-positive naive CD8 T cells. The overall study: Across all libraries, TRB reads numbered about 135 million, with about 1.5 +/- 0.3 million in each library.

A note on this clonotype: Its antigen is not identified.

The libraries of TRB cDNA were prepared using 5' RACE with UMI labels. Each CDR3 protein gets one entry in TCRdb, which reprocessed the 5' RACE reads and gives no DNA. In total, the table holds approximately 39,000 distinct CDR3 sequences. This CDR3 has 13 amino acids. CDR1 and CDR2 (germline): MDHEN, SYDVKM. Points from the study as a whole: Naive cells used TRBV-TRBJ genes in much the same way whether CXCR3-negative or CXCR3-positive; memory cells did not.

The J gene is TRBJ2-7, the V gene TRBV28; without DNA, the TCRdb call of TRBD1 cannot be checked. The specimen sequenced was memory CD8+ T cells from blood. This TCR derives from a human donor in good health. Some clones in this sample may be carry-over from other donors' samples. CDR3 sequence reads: CASSFVVRGEQYF.